This T cell receptor beta chain was recovered during a study of CD8 T cells in Susac syndrome. This CDR3 is built from 17 residues. V lost 3 bases to trimming and J lost 2 bases, with 19 bases between them. The authors reverse transcribed about 0.45 to 1 ug RNA with random hexamers. Across 54 Vbeta and 13 Jbeta, immunoSEQ multiplex PCR amplified TCR beta CDR3. TCRdb called the immunoSEQ multiplex PCR reads again in MiXCR, with one record for every CDR3 protein. The sample shows around 140,000 distinct CDR3 sequences, roughly 80% of them seen only once. Study conclusions and caveats: The authors acknowledged that their TCR sequencing and HLA analysis involved a relatively small number of individuals.

Comment on this clonotype: Its antigen is as yet unknown.

Sequencing of TCR beta was undertaken in CD8+ and CD4+ T cells derived from blood. Negative isolation yielded CD8+ and CD4+ T cells; FACS enriched TEMRA cells. The sequence was collected from a human donor with multiple sclerosis. Source material: CD8+ T cells from PBMCs. This sequence joins TRBV12-3 or TRBV12-4 and TRBJ1-1, with D uncertain. CDR3 in DNA: TGTGCCAGCAGTTTTTCAGGACCGATAGAACTAAACACTGAAGCTTTCTTT. Translation gives CASSFSGPIELNTEAFF.